The sequence of this TCR beta chain was determined in a study of blood T cell repertoires in COVID-19. About the study: Samples of COVID-19 (acute and convalescent) were obtained from the United States, Italy and Spain. T cells, B-cell-depleted T cells, or PBMCs provided the cDNA or gDNA that served as material.

Per the study methods: Researchers report that nucleated cell counts were estimated from reference gene primer amplification. Repertoires were generated with immunoSEQ multiplex PCR, while TCRdb's copy carries only in-frame clones and drops some. V, J and clone size derive from that table, while D and trimming were established from the DNA sequence. The data contain over 200,000 clones, 65% to 85% of them singletons. CDR1 and CDR2 (germline): MDHEN, SYDVKM. This CDR3 region has 14 residues. Losses at the gene ends were 6 bases for V and 7 bases for J; bases not matched to a gene: 10. Seattle's cohort entered during active infection and was followed longitudinally.

The chain couples TRBV28 to TRBJ2-7; 9 nucleotides agree with TRBD2. This TCR was sampled from a young woman with COVID-19, enrolled during active disease. Sequences were obtained from peripheral blood. In nucleotides, the CDR3 is TGTGCCAGCAGCCAAGCGGGGGGTTCGAGTGAGCAGTACTTC. This gives the protein CASSQAGGSSEQYF.